The 28 T cell receptor beta chains in this list originate from one sample, sequenced in a study of blood T cell repertoires in COVID-19. Method: immunoSEQ multiplex PCR; TCRdb's copy keeps in-frame clones and lacks some. This table holds roughly 250,000 clones, roughly 87% found once. Sequenced input: peripheral blood. These receptors came from a woman aged 25 to 39 with acute or convalescent COVID-19.

This chain joins TRBV10-1 and TRBJ1-1; D is possibly TRBD1 (6 bases). CDR1 is WNHNN and CDR2 is SYGVQD in the germline V gene (reference sequence). CDR3 length equals 13 residues. Trimming stripped 8 bases from V and 3 bases from J, with 13 bases between. The DNA of the CDR3 is TGCGCCAGCCTGGGGCAGGGGCACACTGAAGCTTTCTTT. It is translated as CASLGQGHTEAFF.

The chain carries TRBV11-2 and TRBJ1-3; D call uncertain. This CDR3 has 14 residues. The germline gives CDR1 SGHAT, CDR2 FQNNGV. V dropped 2 bases and J dropped 6 bases, with 11 bases sitting between them. For the CDR3, the DNA is TGTGCCAGCAGCTTAAGGTCTCGGGTAAACACCATATATTTT. This encodes CASSLRSRVNTIYF.

The CDR3 protein is CASTALSNTGELFF. CDR3 nucleotide sequence: TGTGCCAGCACCGCGCTGTCGAACACCGGGGAGCTGTTTTTT. J is TRBJ2-2 and V is TRBV6-5, with D uncertain. The CDR3 spans 14 residues. Trimming shortened V by 7 bases and J by 0 bases, and 9 bases separated the two germline ends. Germline V gene data show CDR1 as MNHEY and CDR2 as SVGAGI.

V and J are TRBV11-2 and TRBJ2-5; the D gene is possibly TRBD2 (5 bases). V was trimmed by 1 base and J by 5 bases, leaving 14 bases between them. In germline, CDR1 is SGHAT, CDR2 FQNNGV. The CDR3 totals 15 residues. The CDR3 is CASSLAPRPGETQYF. The CDR3 region has the DNA TGTGCCAGCAGCTTAGCGCCCCGGCCGGGGGAGACCCAGTACTTC.

V and J are TRBV30 and TRBJ2-3; the match to TRBD1 covers 10 bases. The germline V gene encodes CDR1 GTSNPN and CDR2 SVGIG (reference sequence). V lost 4 bases to trimming and J lost 3 bases; unmatched junction nucleotides: 7. The CDR3 is made up of 15 amino acids. The CDR3 sequence: CAWTGDRGRTDTQYF. The CDR3 nucleotides read TGTGCCTGGACCGGGGACAGGGGAAGGACAGATACGCAGTATTTT.

V and J are TRBV6-2 or TRBV6-3 and TRBJ2-5; 9 nucleotides agree with TRBD1. Germline values: CDR1 MNHEY, CDR2 SVGEGT. The CDR3 contains 15 residues. Trimming at V came to 5 bases and at J to 5 bases, leaving 9 bases not matched to a gene. Here the CDR3 reads CASSKLPGTGETQYF. As DNA, the CDR3 is TGTGCCAGCAGTAAGCTCCCCGGGACAGGGGAGACCCAGTACTTC.

The chain joins TRBV4-3 to TRBJ2-6; 8 nucleotides agree with TRBD1. CDR3 length: 19 amino acids. Germline loops: CDR1 LGHNA, CDR2 YSLEER. The V and J ends lost 0 bases and 0 bases, in that order; junction bases with no gene match: 7. CDR3: CASSQDIRTGSSGANVLTF. The CDR3 nucleotides are TGCGCCAGCAGCCAAGATATCAGGACAGGGAGCTCTGGGGCCAACGTCCTGACTTTC.

This clone was seen just once. V and J are TRBV10-3 and TRBJ2-7; D possibly corresponds to TRBD2 (5 bases). Trimming shortened V by 8 bases and J by 6 bases, and 20 bases separated the two germline ends. CDR1 is ENHRY, CDR2 SYGVKD, per germline. CDR3 length: 14 amino acids. CDR3 residues: CAIRGEGSRVEQYF. The CDR3 DNA reads as TGTGCCATCCGGGGAGAGGGCTCACGGGTCGAGCAGTACTTC.

The chain combines TRBV29-1 with TRBJ2-7; D might be TRBD1 (6 bases). The length of the CDR3 is 12 residues. CDR1 and CDR2 from the germline V gene are SQVTM and ANQGSEA. V lost 8 bases to trimming and J lost 2 bases, with 13 bases between them. DNA for the CDR3: TGCAGCATGACAGGCGTTACCTACGAGCAGTACTTC. Amino acid sequence: CSMTGVTYEQYF.

The chain uses TRBV6-2 or TRBV6-3 and TRBJ1-2, with 10 bases fitting TRBD1. The germline V gene has CDR1 MNHEY and CDR2 SVGEGT. The CDR3 extends over 14 amino acids. V lost 5 bases and J lost 5; bases outside the gene matches: 5. The CDR3 protein is CASSTWTGGYGYTF. The CDR3 coding sequence is TGTGCCAGCAGTACCTGGACAGGGGGATATGGCTACACCTTC.

This clone was recorded a few times. The CDR3 nucleotides are TGTGCCAGCAGTTTCCGGGAAACTCTCCACTTT. It specifies CASSFRETLHF. The rearrangement links TRBV12-3 or TRBV12-4 to TRBJ1-6; D is unresolved. The CDR3 has 11 residues. Trimming took off 3 bases at V and 16 bases at J, with 10 bases between the two ends.

The V gene is TRBV19, the J gene TRBJ2-3; 9 bases fit TRBD2. This CDR3 is 14 amino acids long. V was pared by 6 bases and J by 4 bases, with 5 bases of the junction left unmatched. Per germline, CDR1 LNHDA and CDR2 SQIVND (reference sequence). CDR3: CASSLLAGADTQYF. CDR3 bases: TGTGCCAGTAGCTTACTAGCGGGTGCAGATACGCAGTATTTT.

The CDR3 DNA is TGCGCCAGCAGCTTGGGGGCGATCCAAGAGACCCAGTACTTC. It specifies CASSLGAIQETQYF. The chain joins TRBV5-1 to TRBJ2-5, with no clear D. V was shortened by 0 bases and J by 1 base, with 7 bases between the two germline ends. Germline CDR1 SGHRS, CDR2 YFSETQ. The CDR3 is 14 residues long. The complete variable domain, with remaining parts taken from reference TRBV5-1 and TRBJ2-5, reads KAGVTQTPRYLIKTRGQQVTLSCSPISGHRSVSWYQQTPGQGLQFLFEYFSETQRNKGNFPGRFSGRQFSNSRSEMNVSTLELGDSALYLCASSLGAIQETQYFGPGTRLLVL.

The chain has TRBV6-6 and TRBJ2-3, with D unresolved. CDR3 size: 13 residues. The V gene lost 7 bases and the J gene lost 6 bases, with 14 bases spanning the gap. Germline assignment: CDR1 MNHNY and CDR2 SVGAGI (reference sequence). The DNA of the CDR3 is TGTGCCAGCAACCAGCTAGGTCCTGATACGCAGTATTTT. This translates into CASNQLGPDTQYF.

The chain employs TRBV6-5 and TRBJ2-7, with TRBD2 identical over 13 bases. Germline loops: CDR1 MNHEY, CDR2 SVGAGI. The CDR3 has 15 amino acids. Trimming removed 5 bases from V and 6 bases from J; junction bases left unmatched: 7. CDR3: CASSPGLAGVIEQYF. For the CDR3, the DNA is TGTGCCAGCAGTCCTGGACTAGCGGGAGTAATCGAGCAGTACTTC.

The chain employs TRBV9 and TRBJ2-2, with D unclear. With 3 bases removed from V and 6 bases from J, the gap between germline ends came to 9 bases. Per germline, CDR1 SGDLS and CDR2 YYNGEE. The CDR3 totals 13 residues. Here the CDR3 reads CASSAESAGELFF. The CDR3 DNA reads TGTGCCAGCAGCGCCGAGTCGGCCGGGGAGCTGTTTTTT. Full variable domain (rest looked up from reference TRBV9 and TRBJ2-2): DSGVTQTPKHLITATGQRVTLRCSPRSGDLSVYWYQQSLDQGLQFLIQYYNGEERAKGNILERFSAQQFPDLHSELNLSSLELGDSALYFCASSAESAGELFFGEGSRLTVL.

The genes are TRBV5-5 and TRBJ2-3; D is unresolved. The CDR3 totals 14 residues. Germline V gene data show CDR1 as SGHKS and CDR2 as YYEKEE (reference sequence). Deletions cut 5 bases from V and 2 bases from J, with 12 bases between. The CDR3 sequence is CASRSWAHTDTQYF. The CDR3 DNA sequence: TGTGCCAGCAGGAGCTGGGCCCACACAGATACGCAGTATTTT.

The rearrangement joins TRBV27 to TRBJ2-3, with 9 bases that match TRBD1. The V gene's germline CDR1 is MNHEY and CDR2 SMNVEV (reference sequence). There are 13 residues in the CDR3. V shed 11 bases and J 7 bases; nucleotides not matched to a gene: 10. The CDR3 DNA is TGTGCCGTGAGAACAGGGGGCGTGAATACGCAGTATTTT. This sequence encodes CAVRTGGVNTQYF.

This clone came up a few times. The chain combines TRBV13 with TRBJ1-5; no clear D. Germline CDR1 reads PRHDT; CDR2 reads FYEKMQ (reference sequence). There are 12 residues in the CDR3. The ends were cut back, 5 bases at V and 5 bases at J, with 7 bases in the middle. The CDR3 loop reads CASSLLDQPQHF. The DNA of the CDR3 is TGTGCCAGCAGCCTCCTAGATCAGCCCCAGCATTTT.

The chain employs TRBV9 and TRBJ2-1; 7 nucleotides match TRBD1. From germline, CDR1 is SGDLS and CDR2 YYNGEE. The trim removed 2 bases at V and 6 bases at J, leaving 11 bases unmatched. The CDR3 consists of 16 residues. The CDR3 sequence: CASSVEAVTGFNEQFF. CDR3 nucleotide sequence: TGTGCCAGCAGCGTCGAAGCGGTGACAGGGTTCAATGAGCAGTTCTTC. The whole variable domain, filled in from reference TRBV9 and TRBJ2-1, reads DSGVTQTPKHLITATGQRVTLRCSPRSGDLSVYWYQQSLDQGLQFLIQYYNGEERAKGNILERFSAQQFPDLHSELNLSSLELGDSALYFCASSVEAVTGFNEQFFGPGTRLTVL.

The chain uses TRBV5-1 and TRBJ2-1; TRBD2 matches at 9 bases. The CDR3 is 13 residues long. The V segment lost 8 bases and the J segment 7 bases; nucleotides outside the gene matches: 7. Germline V gives CDR1 SGHRS, CDR2 YFSETQ. The CDR3 coding sequence is TGCGCCAGTCACGCGGGAGGGGGGAATGAGCAGTTCTTC. Translation gives CASHAGGGNEQFF.

The chain couples TRBV11-2 to TRBJ2-4; 8 bases match TRBD2. Per the germline V gene, CDR1 is SGHAT and CDR2 is FQNNGV. This CDR3 region has 19 residues. Trimming at V came to 4 bases and at J to 0 bases, leaving 14 bases not matched to a gene. The CDR3 bases are TGTGCCAGCAGCTATACCTGGCTAGCGGGTCAACTAGCCAAAAACATTCAGTACTTC. It yields the protein CASSYTWLAGQLAKNIQYF.

This chain joins TRBV15 and TRBJ2-6; TRBD1 matches at 7 bases. V was clipped by 1 base and J by 0 bases; unmatched bases: 3. This CDR3 comprises 17 residues. Germline CDR1 LNHNV, CDR2 YYDKDF (reference sequence). The CDR3 coding sequence is TGTGCCACCAGCAGAGTAACAGGGGACTCTGGGGCCAACGTCCTGACTTTC. It encodes CATSRVTGDSGANVLTF.

This sequence joins TRBV18 and TRBJ1-1; the D gene is possibly TRBD1 (6 bases). This CDR3 has 14 residues. Germline loops: CDR1 KGHSH, CDR2 LQKENI. Trimming took off 2 bases at V and 4 bases at J, with 11 bases between the two ends. The CDR3 is CASSPGGGITEAFF. Written as DNA, the CDR3 is TGTGCCAGCTCACCAGGCGGGGGCATCACTGAAGCTTTCTTT.

The chain combines TRBV6-6 with TRBJ1-3; the D is unclear. From germline, CDR1 is MNHNY and CDR2 SVGAGI (reference sequence). Trimming pared 0 bases from V and 2 bases from J, leaving 8 bases between. This CDR3 has 15 amino acids. The CDR3 DNA is TGTGCCAGCAGTTACTCCGAGGGCACTGGAAACACCATATATTTT. Translated: CASSYSEGTGNTIYF.

The V call is TRBV24-1, the J call TRBJ1-2; D is possibly TRBD1 (6 bases). This CDR3 spans 16 amino acids. The V and J ends lost 5 bases and 5 bases respectively, with 20 bases between them. Germline lookup yields CDR1 KGHDR and CDR2 SFDVKD. The CDR3 nucleotides are TGTGCCACCAGTGCCCAACCCGGCAGGGGCGGATATGGCTACACCTTC. Translation: CATSAQPGRGGYGYTF.

This chain links TRBV19 with TRBJ1-1; D is uncertain. V lost 2 bases and J 1 base, leaving 11 bases between the germline ends. This CDR3 spans 15 amino acids. CDR1 and CDR2 from the germline V gene are LNHDA and SQIVND (reference sequence). The DNA for the CDR3 is TGTGCCAGTAGTATAAATTCTCCCCCGAACACTGAAGCTTTCTTT. It codes for CASSINSPPNTEAFF.

The chain combines TRBV19 with TRBJ1-5; 7 positions match TRBD1. The CDR3 spans 15 residues. Losses at the gene ends were 3 bases for V and 7 bases for J; bases not matched to a gene: 9. The germline V gene has CDR1 LNHDA and CDR2 SQIVND (reference sequence). In DNA, the CDR3 is TGTGCCAGTAGTATTGAAGCGACAGGGAAGCAGCCCCAGCATTTT. It is translated as CASSIEATGKQPQHF. The variable domain in full, completed from reference TRBV19 and TRBJ1-5, reads DGGITQSPKYLFRKEGQNVTLSCEQNLNHDAMYWYRQDPGQGLRLIYYSQIVNDFQKGDIAEGYSVSREKKESFPLTVTSAQKNPTAFYLCASSIEATGKQPQHFGDGTRLSIL.